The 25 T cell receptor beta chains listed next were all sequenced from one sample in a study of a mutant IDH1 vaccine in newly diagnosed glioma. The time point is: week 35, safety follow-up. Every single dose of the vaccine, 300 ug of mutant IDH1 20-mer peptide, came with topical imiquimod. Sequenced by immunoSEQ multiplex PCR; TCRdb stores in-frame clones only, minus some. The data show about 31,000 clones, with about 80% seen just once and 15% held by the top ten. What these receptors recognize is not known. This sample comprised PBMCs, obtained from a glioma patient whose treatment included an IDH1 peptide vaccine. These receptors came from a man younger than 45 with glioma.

CDR3 in DNA: TGCAGCGTTGTCGGGGGTGGAACTGAAGCTTTCTTT. It is translated as CSVVGGGTEAFF. The V gene is TRBV29-1, the J gene TRBJ1-1; possible D gene TRBD1, 5 bases. CDR1 SQVTM and CDR2 ANQGSEA come from the germline V gene. Trimming took off 4 bases at V and 5 bases at J, with 11 bases between the two ends. There are 12 residues in the CDR3.

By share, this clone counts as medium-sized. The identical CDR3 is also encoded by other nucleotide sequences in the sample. The CDR3 here is CASSQGQENTEAFF. The CDR3 DNA reads TGCGCCAGCAGCCAAGGACAAGAGAACACTGAAGCTTTCTTT. The chain combines TRBV4-1 with TRBJ1-1; D remains ambiguous. The CDR3 runs to 14 residues. The germline gives CDR1 MGHRA, CDR2 YSYEKL. The germline V and J ends were trimmed by 1 base and 1 base, with 7 bases remaining between them.

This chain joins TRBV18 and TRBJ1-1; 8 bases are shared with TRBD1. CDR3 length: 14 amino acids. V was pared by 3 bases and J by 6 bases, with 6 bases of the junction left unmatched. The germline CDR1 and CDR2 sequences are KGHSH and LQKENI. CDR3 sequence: CASSPLTGDAEAFF. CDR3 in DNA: TGTGCCAGCTCACCGCTGACAGGGGACGCTGAAGCTTTCTTT.

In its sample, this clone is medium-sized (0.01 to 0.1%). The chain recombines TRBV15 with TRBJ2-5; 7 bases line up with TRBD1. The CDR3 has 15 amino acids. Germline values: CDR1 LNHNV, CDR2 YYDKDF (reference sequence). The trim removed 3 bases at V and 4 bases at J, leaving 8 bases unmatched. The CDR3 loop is CATSRALNRGETQYF. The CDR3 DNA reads TGTGCCACCAGCAGGGCACTGAACAGGGGAGAGACCCAGTACTTC.

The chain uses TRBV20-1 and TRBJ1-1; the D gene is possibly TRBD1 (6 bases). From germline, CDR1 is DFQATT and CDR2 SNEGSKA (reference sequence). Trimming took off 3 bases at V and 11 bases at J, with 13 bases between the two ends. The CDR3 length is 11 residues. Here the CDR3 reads CSASVLGAAFF. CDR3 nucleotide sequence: TGCAGTGCTAGTGTTTTGGGGGCGGCTTTCTTT.

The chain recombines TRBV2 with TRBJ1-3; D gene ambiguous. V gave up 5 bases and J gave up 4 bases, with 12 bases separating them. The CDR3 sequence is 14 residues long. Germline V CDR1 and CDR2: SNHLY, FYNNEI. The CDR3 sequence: CASSWVGFGNTIYF. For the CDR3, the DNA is TGTGCCAGCAGTTGGGTGGGCTTCGGAAACACCATATATTTT.

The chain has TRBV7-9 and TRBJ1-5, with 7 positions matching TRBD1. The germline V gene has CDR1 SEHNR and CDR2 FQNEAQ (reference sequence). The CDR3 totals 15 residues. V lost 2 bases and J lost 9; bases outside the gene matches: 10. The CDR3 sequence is CASSLYGTVAGPQHF. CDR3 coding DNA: TGTGCCAGCAGCTTATATGGGACAGTTGCAGGGCCCCAGCATTTT.

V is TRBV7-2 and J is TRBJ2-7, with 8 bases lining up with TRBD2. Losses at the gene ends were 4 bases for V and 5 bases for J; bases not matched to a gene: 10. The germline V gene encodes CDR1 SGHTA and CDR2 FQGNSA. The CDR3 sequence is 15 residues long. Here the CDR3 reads CASSSPAGVRHEQYF. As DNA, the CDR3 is TGTGCCAGCAGCTCCCCAGCGGGAGTAAGGCACGAGCAGTACTTC.

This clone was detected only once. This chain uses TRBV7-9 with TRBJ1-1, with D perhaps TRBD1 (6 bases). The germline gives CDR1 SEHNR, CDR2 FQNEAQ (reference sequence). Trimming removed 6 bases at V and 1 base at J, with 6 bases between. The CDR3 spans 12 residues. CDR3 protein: CASRQGNTEAFF. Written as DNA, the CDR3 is TGTGCCAGCAGACAGGGGAACACTGAAGCTTTCTTT.

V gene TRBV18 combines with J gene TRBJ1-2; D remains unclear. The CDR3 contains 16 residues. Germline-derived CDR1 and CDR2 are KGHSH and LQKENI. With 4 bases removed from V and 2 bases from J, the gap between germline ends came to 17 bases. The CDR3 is CASSRAMEGENYGYTF. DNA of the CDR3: TGTGCCAGCTCACGGGCGATGGAGGGCGAAAACTATGGCTACACCTTC.

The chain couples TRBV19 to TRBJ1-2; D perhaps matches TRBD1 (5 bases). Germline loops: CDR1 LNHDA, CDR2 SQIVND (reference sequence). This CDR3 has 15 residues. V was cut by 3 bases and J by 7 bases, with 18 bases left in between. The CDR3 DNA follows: TGTGCCAGTAGTATTCTAGGGGATCCGGGGAGTGGCTACACCTTC. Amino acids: CASSILGDPGSGYTF.

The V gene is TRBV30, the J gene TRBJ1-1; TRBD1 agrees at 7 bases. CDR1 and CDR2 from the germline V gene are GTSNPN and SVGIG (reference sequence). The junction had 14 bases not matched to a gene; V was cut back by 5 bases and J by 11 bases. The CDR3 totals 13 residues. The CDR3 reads CAWCREGAAPAFF. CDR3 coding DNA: TGTGCCTGGTGCCGGGAGGGGGCCGCCCCCGCTTTCTTT.

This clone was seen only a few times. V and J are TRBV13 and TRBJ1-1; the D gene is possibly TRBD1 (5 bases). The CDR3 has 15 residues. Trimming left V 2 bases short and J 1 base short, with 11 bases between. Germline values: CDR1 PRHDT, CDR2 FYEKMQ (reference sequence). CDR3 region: CASSLLVGANTEAFF. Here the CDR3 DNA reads TGTGCCAGCAGCTTACTAGTAGGGGCGAACACTGAAGCTTTCTTT.

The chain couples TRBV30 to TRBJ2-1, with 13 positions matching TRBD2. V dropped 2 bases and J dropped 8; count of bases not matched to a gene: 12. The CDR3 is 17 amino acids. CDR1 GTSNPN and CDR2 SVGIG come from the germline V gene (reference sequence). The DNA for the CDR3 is TGTGCCTGGAGTCGGACTAGCGGGAGCAGGAGGGGCGATGAGCAGTTCTTC. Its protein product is CAWSRTSGSRRGDEQFF.

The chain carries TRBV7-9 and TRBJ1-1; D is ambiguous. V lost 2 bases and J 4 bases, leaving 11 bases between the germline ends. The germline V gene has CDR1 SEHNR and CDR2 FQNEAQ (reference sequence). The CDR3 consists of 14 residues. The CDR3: CASSLSPTGTEAFF. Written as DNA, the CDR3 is TGTGCCAGCAGCTTAAGCCCGACGGGCACTGAAGCTTTCTTT.

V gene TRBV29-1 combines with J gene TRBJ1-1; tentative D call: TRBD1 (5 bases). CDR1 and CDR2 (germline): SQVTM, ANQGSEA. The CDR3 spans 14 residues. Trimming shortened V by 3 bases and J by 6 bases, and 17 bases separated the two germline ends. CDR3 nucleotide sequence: TGCAGCGTTGAGGAGGGGTCAAGACCTTCTGAAGCTTTCTTT. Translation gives CSVEEGSRPSEAFF.

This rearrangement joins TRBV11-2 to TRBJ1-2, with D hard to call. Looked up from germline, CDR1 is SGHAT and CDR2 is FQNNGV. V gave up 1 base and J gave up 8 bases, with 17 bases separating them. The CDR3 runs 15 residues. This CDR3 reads CASSLAQRRMRGYTF. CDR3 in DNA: TGTGCCAGCAGCTTAGCTCAACGGAGGATGAGGGGCTACACCTTC.

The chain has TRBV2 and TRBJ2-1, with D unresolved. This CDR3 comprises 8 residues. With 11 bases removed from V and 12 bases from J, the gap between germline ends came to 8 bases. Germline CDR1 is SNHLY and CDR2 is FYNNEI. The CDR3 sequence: CAGQGQFF. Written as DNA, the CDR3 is TGTGCCGGGCAAGGGCAGTTCTTC. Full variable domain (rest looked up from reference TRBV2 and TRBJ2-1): EPEVTQTPSHQVTQMGQEVILRCVPISNHLYFYWYRQILGQKVEFLVSFYNNEISEKSEIFDDQFSVERPDGSNFTLKIRSTKLEDSAMYFCAGQGQFFGPGTRLTVL.

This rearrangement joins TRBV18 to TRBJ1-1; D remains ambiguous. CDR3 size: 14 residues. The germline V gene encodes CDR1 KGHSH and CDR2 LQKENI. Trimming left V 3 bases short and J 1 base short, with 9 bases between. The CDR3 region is CASSPIEPNTEAFF. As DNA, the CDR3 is TGTGCCAGCTCACCGATCGAACCGAACACTGAAGCTTTCTTT.

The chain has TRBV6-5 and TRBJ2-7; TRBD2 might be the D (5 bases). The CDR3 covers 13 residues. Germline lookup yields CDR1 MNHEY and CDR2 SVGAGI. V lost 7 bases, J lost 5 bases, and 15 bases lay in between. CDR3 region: CASNRAEVHEQYF. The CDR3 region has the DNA TGTGCCAGCAACCGAGCGGAGGTACACGAGCAGTACTTC.

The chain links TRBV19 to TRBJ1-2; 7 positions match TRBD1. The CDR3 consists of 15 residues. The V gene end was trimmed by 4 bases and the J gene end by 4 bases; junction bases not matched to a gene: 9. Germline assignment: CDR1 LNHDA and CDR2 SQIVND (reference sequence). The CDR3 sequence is CASSKTRDSVYGYTF. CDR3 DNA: TGTGCCAGTAGTAAAACACGGGACAGCGTCTATGGCTACACCTTC.

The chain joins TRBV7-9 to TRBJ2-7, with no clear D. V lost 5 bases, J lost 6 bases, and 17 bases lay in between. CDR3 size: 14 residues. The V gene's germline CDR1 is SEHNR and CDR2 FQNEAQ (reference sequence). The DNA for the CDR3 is TGTGCCAGCAGCGCACCGGGCCATTCTAGCGAGCAGTACTTC. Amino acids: CASSAPGHSSEQYF.

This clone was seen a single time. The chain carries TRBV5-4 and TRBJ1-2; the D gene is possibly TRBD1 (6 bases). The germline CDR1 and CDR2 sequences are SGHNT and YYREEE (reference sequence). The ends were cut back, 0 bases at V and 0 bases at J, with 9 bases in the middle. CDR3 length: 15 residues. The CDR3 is CASSLGQGTNYGYTF. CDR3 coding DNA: TGTGCCAGCAGCTTGGGGCAGGGGACTAACTATGGCTACACCTTC.

CDR3: CASSLGVAETQYF. CDR3 bases: TGCGCCAGCAGCTTGGGGGTGGCGGAGACCCAGTACTTC. The V and J genes are TRBV5-1 and TRBJ2-5; no reliable D call. V lost 0 bases and J 5 bases, leaving 8 bases between the germline ends. This CDR3 comprises 13 residues. The germline CDR1 and CDR2 sequences are SGHRS and YFSETQ.

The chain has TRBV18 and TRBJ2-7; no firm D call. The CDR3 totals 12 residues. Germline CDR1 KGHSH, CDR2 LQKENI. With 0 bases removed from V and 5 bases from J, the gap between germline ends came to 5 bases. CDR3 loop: CASSPPFDEQYF. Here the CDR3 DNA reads TGTGCCAGCTCACCACCTTTCGACGAGCAGTACTTC.